This T cell receptor beta chain was profiled in a study of cytomegalovirus exposure and HLA in healthy donors. Whereas donors were nominally healthy upon sampling, unrecorded immune exposures were probable. PCR involved 60 Vbeta and 13 Jbeta primers. Some clones are missing from TCRdb's copy, which holds only in-frame ones; the method was immunoSEQ multiplex PCR. Among about 160,000 clones listed, around 74% were seen once. Germline CDR1 and CDR2: LNHNV and YYDKDF (reference sequence). With 0 bases removed from V and 8 bases from J, the gap between germline ends came to 11 bases. The CDR3 is made up of 15 amino acids.

The sequence was obtained from a man in his fifties or sixties in good health and CMV-seropositive. Source material: PBMCs. The chain uses TRBV15 and TRBJ1-6, with D unclear. The CDR3 DNA follows: TGTGCCACCAGCAGAGATTACTTAACAGATTCACCCCTCCACTTT. It yields the protein CATSRDYLTDSPLHF. Drawing the rest from reference TRBV15 and TRBJ1-6, the complete variable domain is DAMVIQNPRYQVTQFGKPVTLSCSQTLNHNVMYWYQQKSSQAPKLLFHYYDKDFNNEADTPDNFQSRRPNTSFCFLDIRSPGLGDTAMYLCATSRDYLTDSPLHFGNGTRLTVT.